This is a list of T cell receptor beta chains from one sample in a study of beta chain features in type 1 diabetes. TCRdb's table, derived via immunoSEQ multiplex PCR, lists solely in-frame clones and lacks some. Of roughly 150,000 clones listed, over 7.5% were seen once; the top ten hold 0.65%. The sample comprised central memory CD4+ T cells from blood. The receptors stem from a young man in good health. The CDR3 runs from the conserved cysteine through the conserved F or W. A D gene is named only where the DNA matches it firmly. Expanded clones are given a class, and other clones once, few, many or no size at all.

d_call	j_call	v_call	clone_size	cdr3_aa	cdr3_nt
.	TRBJ1-2	TRBV28	few	CASTADSLHGYTF	TGTGCCAGCACCGCAGACAGTCTTCATGGCTACACCTTC
TRBD2	TRBJ2-3	TRBV5-1	.	CASSLTGGTADTQYF	TGCGCCAGCAGCTTAACGGGAGGAACTGCAGATACGCAGTATTTT
TRBD2	TRBJ2-7	TRBV10-3	many	CAISGRAGEQSEQYF	TGTGCCATCAGTGGAAGGGCGGGGGAGCAGTCCGAGCAGTACTTC
.	TRBJ2-4	TRBV19	few	CASSIKTDLVKNIQYF	TGTGCCAGTAGTATCAAGACAGATCTTGTCAAAAACATTCAGTACTTC
.	TRBJ1-2	TRBV5-5	few	CASSFLQGPSYGYTF	TGTGCCAGCAGCTTCCTCCAGGGGCCGAGCTATGGCTACACCTTC
.	TRBJ1-1	TRBV11-2	.	CASSPNRGDTEAFF	TGTGCCAGCAGCCCGAATCGGGGGGACACTGAAGCTTTCTTT
.	TRBJ2-7	TRBV30	many	CAWGRGHEQYF	TGTGCCTGGGGCAGGGGCCACGAGCAGTACTTC
.	TRBJ1-4	TRBV19	.	CASSRAGEKLFF	TGTGCCAGTAGTCGAGCAGGCGAAAAACTGTTTTTT
TRBD2	TRBJ2-7	TRBV29-1	few	CSVEGLAGGGYEQYF	TGCAGCGTTGAGGGACTAGCGGGAGGAGGCTACGAGCAGTACTTC
.	TRBJ2-5	TRBV29-1	few	CSVETSQETQYF	TGCAGCGTTGAGACTTCCCAAGAGACCCAGTACTTC
TRBD1	TRBJ2-7	TRBV5-6	few	CASSPTGRNYEQYF	TGTGCCAGCAGCCCGACAGGGCGGAACTACGAGCAGTACTTC
.	TRBJ1-1	TRBV6-5	.	CASSYSSSVNTEAFF	TGTGCCAGCAGTTACTCGAGTAGTGTGAACACTGAAGCTTTCTTT
.	TRBJ2-2	TRBV5-5	.	CASSLQVTTTGELFF	TGTGCCAGCAGCTTGCAAGTGACAACCACCGGGGAGCTGTTTTTT
.	TRBJ2-5	TRBV6-6	few	CASSYGQSQETQYF	TGTGCCAGCAGTTACGGACAGTCCCAAGAGACCCAGTACTTC
.	TRBJ2-1	TRBV9	many	CASSVTFSYNEQFF	TGTGCCAGCAGCGTTACATTCTCCTACAATGAGCAGTTCTTC
TRBD1	TRBJ2-3	TRBV28	few	CASSYPYRGLGTDTQYF	TGTGCCAGCAGCTACCCCTACAGGGGGCTAGGGACAGATACGCAGTATTTT
.	TRBJ2-1	TRBV28	.	CASSSRGLNSYNEQFF	TGTGCCAGCAGTTCTCGGGGGTTGAACTCCTACAATGAGCAGTTCTTC
.	TRBJ1-5	TRBV30	few	CAWSRIVAGYSNQPQHF	TGTGCCTGGAGTCGCATTGTGGCAGGGTATAGCAATCAGCCCCAGCATTTT
.	TRBJ2-3	TRBV5-1	.	CASSFQSADTQYF	TGCGCCAGCAGCTTCCAATCAGCAGATACGCAGTATTTT
.	TRBJ1-5	TRBV19	.	CASSIPSLPQHF	TGTGCCAGTAGTATACCCTCGTTGCCCCAGCATTTT
.	TRBJ2-7	TRBV9	many	CASSVRWESHEQYF	TGTGCCAGCAGCGTGCGTTGGGAGTCCCACGAGCAGTACTTC
TRBD2	TRBJ2-7	TRBV7-9	few	CASRGGLASYEQYF	TGTGCCAGCAGGGGAGGGCTAGCCTCCTACGAGCAGTACTTC
TRBD2	TRBJ2-5	TRBV29-1	few	CSVYQAGVETQYF	TGCAGCGTTTACCAAGCGGGAGTAGAGACCCAGTACTTC
TRBD2	TRBJ2-5	TRBV10-3	few	CAISESTSGPLRETQYF	TGTGCCATCAGTGAGTCGACTAGCGGGCCGCTACGGGAGACCCAGTACTTC
.	TRBJ2-3	TRBV29-1	many	CSGKEAATQYF	TGCAGCGGGAAAGAGGCGGCTACGCAGTATTTT